The 10 T cell receptor beta chains below all came from one sample that was sequenced in a study of radiation and T cells in renal cell carcinoma. The sample's time point: blood 2 weeks post-SBRT. Regarding treatment: 15 Gy SBRT to primary tumor, nephrectomy 4 weeks later. This table comes from immunoSEQ multiplex PCR, and its TCRdb copy is limited to in-frame clones, with some not included. The repertoire consists of 100,000 to 150,000 clones, with around 89% occurring once and the leading ten covering about 5%. Sequencing used blood, obtained from a patient whose treatment included radiotherapy and nephrectomy. These receptors all come from a woman between 70 and 85 years old with renal cell carcinoma.

The chain employs TRBV7-9 and TRBJ1-1, with TRBD1 identical over 9 bases. With V trimmed by 3 bases and J by 10 bases, 12 bases remained unmatched. The CDR3 contains 15 residues. Germline V gives CDR1 SEHNR, CDR2 FQNEAQ (reference sequence). CDR3 sequence: CASSFGGQGGLIAFF. The CDR3 nucleotides read TGTGCCAGCAGCTTCGGGGGACAGGGTGGTTTGATAGCTTTCTTT.

The chain couples TRBV18 to TRBJ2-2, with D unclear. CDR1 is KGHSH and CDR2 is LQKENI in the germline V gene. V shed 2 bases and J shed 6 bases, with 13 bases lying between them. This CDR3 region has 15 residues. CDR3 coding DNA: TGTGCCAGCTCACCAACCTGGGATGTATCCGGGGAGCTGTTTTTT. Protein product: CASSPTWDVSGELFF.

The chain joins TRBV19 to TRBJ2-7; the D gene is possibly TRBD2 (5 bases). The V gene lost 6 bases and the J gene lost 4 bases, with 7 bases spanning the gap. The CDR3 sequence is 11 residues long. Germline V gene sequence: CDR1 LNHDA, CDR2 SQIVND (reference sequence). Written as DNA, the CDR3 is TGTGCCAGTAGGGGAGCTTACGAGCAGTACTTC. Protein product: CASRGAYEQYF.

The V gene is TRBV7-9, the J gene TRBJ2-5, with 7 bases fitting TRBD2. CDR1 and CDR2 from the germline V gene are SEHNR and FQNEAQ (reference sequence). The ends lost 3 bases at V and 4 bases at J; junction bases unmatched: 11. The CDR3 consists of 16 residues. The CDR3 nucleotides read TGTGCCAGCAGCTTCCCTCTACGCGGGGGTCCAGAGACCCAGTACTTC. Protein: CASSFPLRGGPETQYF.

The J gene is TRBJ2-3, the V gene TRBV6-1, with 7 bases fitting TRBD1. The V segment lost 5 bases and the J segment 2 bases; nucleotides outside the gene matches: 7. Germline V gene sequence: CDR1 MNHNS, CDR2 SASEGT. The CDR3 sequence is 15 residues long. For the CDR3, the DNA is TGTGCCAGCAGTCCCCGACAGGGATTCACAGATACGCAGTATTTT. This gives the protein CASSPRQGFTDTQYF.

V is TRBV5-1 and J is TRBJ1-2, with unresolved D. The V end lost 4 bases, the J end lost 2 bases, and 12 bases lay between the germline ends. This CDR3 region has 14 residues. Germline CDR1 reads SGHRS; CDR2 reads YFSETQ. The CDR3 DNA follows: TGCGCCAGCAGCCTGGGTGTCAACAACTATGGCTACACCTTC. Translated, it gives CASSLGVNNYGYTF.

The chain couples TRBV30 to TRBJ1-4; 10 nucleotides line up with TRBD1. The CDR3 covers 14 residues. V was pared by 2 bases and J by 10 bases, with 7 bases of the junction left unmatched. The germline V gene encodes CDR1 GTSNPN and CDR2 SVGIG (reference sequence). DNA for the CDR3: TGTGCCTGGAGTCCGCGAGGGACAGGGGTAAAACTGTTTTTT. Protein product: CAWSPRGTGVKLFF. Full variable domain (rest looked up from reference TRBV30 and TRBJ1-4): SQTIHQWPATLVQPVGSPLSLECTVEGTSNPNLYWYRQAAGRGLQLLFYSVGIGQISSEVPQNLSASRPQDRQFILSSKKLLLSDSGFYLCAWSPRGTGVKLFFGSGTQLSVL.

The V gene is TRBV11-3, the J gene TRBJ1-1, with 7 bases lining up with TRBD1. In germline, CDR1 is SGHNT, CDR2 YENEEA. Trimming at V came to 5 bases and at J to 0 bases, leaving 9 bases not matched to a gene. The CDR3 length is 16 residues. DNA for the CDR3: TGTGCCAGCAGCCCTATCCGACAGGGAATGAACACTGAAGCTTTCTTT. Translating it yields CASSPIRQGMNTEAFF.

The chain employs TRBV4-1 and TRBJ1-5; D ambiguous. CDR1 is MGHRA and CDR2 is YSYEKL in the germline V gene. The V end was cut by 0 bases, the J end by 2 bases, with 14 bases between. The CDR3 covers 17 residues. This CDR3 is CASSQERVGKGNQPQHF. The CDR3 DNA follows: TGCGCCAGCAGCCAAGAAAGGGTGGGAAAGGGCAATCAGCCCCAGCATTTT.

This clone has a handful of counts. The chain joins TRBV6-1 to TRBJ2-1, with 7 bases identical to TRBD2. V shed 2 bases, J shed 2 bases, and the junction held 3 bases outside the gene matches. Germline CDR1 reads MNHNS; CDR2 reads SASEGT. The CDR3 runs 15 residues. CDR3 region: CASSETSEAYNEQFF. CDR3 nucleotides: TGTGCCAGCAGTGAAACTAGCGAAGCCTACAATGAGCAGTTCTTC.